Listed below are T cell receptor beta chains from one sample, sequenced in a study of T cells after yellow fever vaccination. Each CDR3 protein is one row after TCRdb ran MiXCR on the 5' RACE reads. The data contain about 320,000 distinct CDR3 sequences, around 6.8% of them singletons. The material was PBMCs, obtained approximately 40 days after the first yellow fever vaccination. Receptors were obtained from a man aged 18 to 29 who received the YFV17D yellow fever vaccine. CDR3s include the opening cysteine and the closing phenylalanine or tryptophan. The D gene is left open where the match is weak. Size tells how often a clone was seen (once, few, many) or the class of an expanded clone, and some rows leave it out.

TGTGCCAGCAGCGCCGACTATTACTCCTACGAGCAGTACTTC | CASSADYYSYEQYF | - | - | TRBJ2-7 | TRBV9
TGTGCCAGCAGTCCCTTGACAGGAGCCTACGAGCAGTACTTC | CASSPLTGAYEQYF | many | - | TRBJ2-7 | TRBV27
TGTGCCAGCAGTGGGGACGACCGGGAGGCGCAGTATTTT | CASSGDDREAQYF | many | TRBD2 | TRBJ2-3 | TRBV28
TGTGCCAGCCTAAGACTAGCGGGGGCTGCAGATACGCAGTATTTT | CASLRLAGAADTQYF | few | TRBD2 | TRBJ2-3 | TRBV7-8
TGTGCCAGCAGTCACAAAGGGCGCCAGTACTTC | CASSHKGRQYF | many | - | TRBJ2-5 | TRBV12-3/TRBV12-4
TGTGCCACCAGCAGAGATCGGGGCAGGTCTTACGAGCAGTACTTC | CATSRDRGRSYEQYF | few | - | TRBJ2-7 | TRBV15
TGCAGTGCTCGTCGGGGGGCCGCATCCTACGAGCAGTACTTC | CSARRGAASYEQYF | few | - | TRBJ2-7 | TRBV20-1
TGTGCCAGCACTGTGACAGGGGGCAATCAGCCCCAGCATTTT | CASTVTGGNQPQHF | few | TRBD1 | TRBJ1-5 | TRBV6-1
TGTGCCAGCAGTTCCGAGTCCTGGGACAGAAGCCTCCACTTT | CASSSESWDRSLHF | many | TRBD1 | TRBJ1-6 | TRBV6-2/TRBV6-3
TGTGCCAGCAGCTCGCGTCGGACACAGGATCACTTCTATGGCTACACCTTC | CASSSRRTQDHFYGYTF | - | - | TRBJ1-2 | TRBV7-9
TGCAGTGCGGGTGGGGGGAAGGGGGACACTGAAGCTTTCTTT | CSAGGGKGDTEAFF | - | - | TRBJ1-1 | TRBV20-1
TGTGCCAGCAGCTTAGATTCCTATGAGCAGTTCTTC | CASSLDSYEQFF | few | - | TRBJ2-1 | TRBV7-6
TGTGCCACCTCGGAGGAAAGGGTTTCAGATACGCAGTATTTT | CATSEERVSDTQYF | - | - | TRBJ2-3 | TRBV28
TGTGCCAGCAGCCCCGAAGCCGGGCGTTACTTC | CASSPEAGRYF | few | - | TRBJ2-5 | TRBV7-8
TGTGCCAGCACCCTCTCGGGGGATGGTGAGCAGTTCTTC | CASTLSGDGEQFF | many | - | TRBJ2-1 | TRBV9
TGTGCCAGCAGCCAAGAAACGAGTCTAGGCTACACCTTC | CASSQETSLGYTF | - | - | TRBJ1-2 | TRBV14
TGTGCCAGCAGCTTGGGGAGCGGGGTCAGCACAGATACGCAGTATTTT | CASSLGSGVSTDTQYF | few | TRBD2 | TRBJ2-3 | TRBV5-4
TGTGCCAGCAGTTGGGGACCCTACAATGAGCAGTTCTTC | CASSWGPYNEQFF | - | - | TRBJ2-1 | TRBV6-2/TRBV6-3
TGTGCCACCCCCCGAGGAGAGTTGACTACGGGAAACACCATATATTTT | CATPRGELTTGNTIYF | few | - | TRBJ1-3 | TRBV7-9
TGTGCTAGTACCCCACAGGGGGGATCCTACGAGCAGTACTTC | CASTPQGGSYEQYF | few | TRBD1 | TRBJ2-7 | TRBV19
TGTACCAGCAGTTTAGGTCAGGGGCACGTTACGCAGTACAATGAGCAGTTCTTC | CTSSLGQGHVTQYNEQFF | - | - | TRBJ2-1 | TRBV12-3/TRBV12-4
TGTGCCAGCAGTGAGCGACTAGGAGAGACCCAGTACTTC | CASSERLGETQYF | few | - | TRBJ2-5 | TRBV12-3/TRBV12-4
TGTGCCAGTCGTAGCGGGGCCGAGGGTGAGCAGTTCTTC | CASRSGAEGEQFF | few | TRBD2 | TRBJ2-1 | TRBV19
TGTGCCAGCAGCTTAGGACCGGATCAGCCCCAGCATTTT | CASSLGPDQPQHF | many | - | TRBJ1-5 | TRBV7-2
TGCGCCAGCAGCGGTACTGATCCCAGCAATGAGCAGTTCTTC | CASSGTDPSNEQFF | few | - | TRBJ2-1 | TRBV5-1
TGTGCCAGCAGCGATATGACGAAAGGAGATGAAAAACTGTTTTTT | CASSDMTKGDEKLFF | many | - | TRBJ1-4 | TRBV5-4
TGCGCCAGCAGCCAAGGTGGGCAGGGTAAAGGCTACACCTTC | CASSQGGQGKGYTF | many | - | TRBJ1-2 | TRBV4-3
TGTGCCAGCAGTCCTATGGACCGTATTGCCTATGGCTACACCTTC | CASSPMDRIAYGYTF | few | - | TRBJ1-2 | TRBV6-1
TGCGCCAGCAGCTTGCGCCTGGGGGGACTGAACACTGAAGCTTTCTTT | CASSLRLGGLNTEAFF | - | - | TRBJ1-1 | TRBV5-1
TGCAGTGCGTGGGGGCCGAGCCAAGAGACCCAGTACTTC | CSAWGPSQETQYF | - | - | TRBJ2-5 | TRBV20-1
TGTGCCGGCGGGCAGGGGGCTTTAGAGACCCAGTACTTC | CAGGQGALETQYF | - | TRBD1 | TRBJ2-5 | TRBV27
TGCGCCAGCAGCTTGACCGGGAACAAGCAAGAGACCCAGTACTTC | CASSLTGNKQETQYF | few | - | TRBJ2-5 | TRBV5-1
TGTGCCAGCAAAAGCGGGGGGCTCCACGAGCAGTACTTC | CASKSGGLHEQYF | - | TRBD2 | TRBJ2-7 | TRBV27
TGCGCCAGCAGCCATCCCGACACAGATACGCAGTATTTT | CASSHPDTDTQYF | - | - | TRBJ2-3 | TRBV4-1
TGTGCCAGCACGGAGGCAGGAGGGGAGCAGTACTTC | CASTEAGGEQYF | - | - | TRBJ2-7 | TRBV6-5
TGCAGCGTTGAAGCTAAGAACACTGAAGCTTTCTTT | CSVEAKNTEAFF | - | - | TRBJ1-1 | TRBV29-1
TGCGCCAGCAGCGTAAACGACTGGACAGGGGGCCGTGGCTACACCTTC | CASSVNDWTGGRGYTF | few | TRBD1 | TRBJ1-2 | TRBV4-1
TGTGCCAGCAGTATAACCGGGGGGGGGCTGTACGAGCAGTACTTC | CASSITGGGLYEQYF | - | TRBD2 | TRBJ2-7 | TRBV12-3/TRBV12-4
TGTGCCTGGAGTCGAGGAGCGGGGGGGTTAACAGATACGCAGTATTTT | CAWSRGAGGLTDTQYF | - | TRBD2 | TRBJ2-3 | TRBV30
TGCGCCAGCAGACCGGGACCCATCTCTGGAAACACCATATATTTT | CASRPGPISGNTIYF | - | - | TRBJ1-3 | TRBV5-1